This record covers a single TCR beta chain. Germline V CDR1 and CDR2: MNHEY, SVGAGI. Unmatched junction bases numbered 10, after V lost 6 bases and J lost 7 bases. There are 14 residues in the CDR3. Original processing notes: Amplification of reference gene primers was used by the study to estimate nucleated cell counts. TCRdb's copy holds only in-frame clones and misses some; the assay was immunoSEQ multiplex PCR. V and J calls and clone size are copied from that table; D and trimming were computed from the DNA. The sample lists approximately 180,000 clones; about 85% were seen once. Seattle patients were enrolled while actively infected and followed longitudinally. The data stem from a study of blood T cell repertoires in COVID-19. Study-wide context: Sites in the United States, Italy and Spain provided acute and convalescent COVID-19 samples. T cells, B-cell-depleted T cells, or PBMCs provided the cDNA or gDNA that served as material.

This chain uses TRBV6-5 with TRBJ1-1; 8 nucleotides match TRBD1. Sequenced: peripheral blood. The clonotype comes from a person between 65 and 79 years old with COVID-19, enrolled during active disease. The CDR3 nucleotides are TGTGCCAGCAGGAGAACAGGGGGTAATAGTGAAGCTTTCTTT. Protein product: CASRRTGGNSEAFF.